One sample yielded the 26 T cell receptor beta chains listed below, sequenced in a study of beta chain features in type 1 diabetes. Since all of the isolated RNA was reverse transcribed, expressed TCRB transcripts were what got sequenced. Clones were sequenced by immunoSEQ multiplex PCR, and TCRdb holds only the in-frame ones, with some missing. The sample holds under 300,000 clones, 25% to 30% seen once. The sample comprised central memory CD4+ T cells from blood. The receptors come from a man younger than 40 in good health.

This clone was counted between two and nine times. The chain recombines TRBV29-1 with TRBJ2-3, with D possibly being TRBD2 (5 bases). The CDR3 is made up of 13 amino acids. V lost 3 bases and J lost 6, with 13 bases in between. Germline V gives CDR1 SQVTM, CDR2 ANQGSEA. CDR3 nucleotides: TGCAGCGTTGATAGGACTCTCAGTGATACGCAGTATTTT. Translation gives CSVDRTLSDTQYF.

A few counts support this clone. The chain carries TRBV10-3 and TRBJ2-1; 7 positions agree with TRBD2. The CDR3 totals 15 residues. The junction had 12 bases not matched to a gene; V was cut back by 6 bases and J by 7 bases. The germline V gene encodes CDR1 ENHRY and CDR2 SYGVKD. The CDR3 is CAISTSLGGLNEQFF. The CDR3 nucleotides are TGTGCCATCAGCACCTCCCTGGGAGGGCTGAATGAGCAGTTCTTC.

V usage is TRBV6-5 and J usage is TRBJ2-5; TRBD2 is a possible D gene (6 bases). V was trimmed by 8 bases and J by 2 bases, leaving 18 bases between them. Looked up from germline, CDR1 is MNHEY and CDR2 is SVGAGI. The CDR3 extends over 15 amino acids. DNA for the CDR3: TGTGCCAGCCTCCCCCGAGGGGAGGCACAAGAGACCCAGTACTTC. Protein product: CASLPRGEAQETQYF.

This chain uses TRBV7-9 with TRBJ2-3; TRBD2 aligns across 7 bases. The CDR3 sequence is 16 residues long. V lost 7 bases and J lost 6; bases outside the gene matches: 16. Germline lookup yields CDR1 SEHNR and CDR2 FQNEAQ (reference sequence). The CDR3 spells CASTPSLGGRWDTQYF. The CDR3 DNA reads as TGTGCCAGCACTCCCAGTTTGGGCGGGAGATGGGATACGCAGTATTTT.

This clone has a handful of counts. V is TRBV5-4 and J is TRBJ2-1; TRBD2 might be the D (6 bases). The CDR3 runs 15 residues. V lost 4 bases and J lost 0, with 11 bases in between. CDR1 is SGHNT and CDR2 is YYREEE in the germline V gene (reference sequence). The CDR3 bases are TGTGCCAGCAGCCAACAAGCGGGCTCCTACAATGAGCAGTTCTTC. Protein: CASSQQAGSYNEQFF. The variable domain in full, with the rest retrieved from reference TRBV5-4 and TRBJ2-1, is ETGVTQSPTHLIKTRGQQVTLRCSSQSGHNTVSWYQQALGQGPQFIFQYYREEENGRGNFPPRFSGLQFPNYSSELNVNALELDDSALYLCASSQQAGSYNEQFFGPGTRLTVL.

The CDR3 sequence is CASSFPGEETQYF. CDR3 bases: TGCGCCAGCAGCTTCCCAGGGGAAGAGACCCAGTACTTC. The V and J genes are TRBV5-1 and TRBJ2-5; perhaps TRBD1 as D (6 bases). Germline V gene sequence: CDR1 SGHRS, CDR2 YFSETQ. Trimming left V 2 bases short and J 3 bases short, with 8 bases between. This CDR3 is 13 amino acids long.

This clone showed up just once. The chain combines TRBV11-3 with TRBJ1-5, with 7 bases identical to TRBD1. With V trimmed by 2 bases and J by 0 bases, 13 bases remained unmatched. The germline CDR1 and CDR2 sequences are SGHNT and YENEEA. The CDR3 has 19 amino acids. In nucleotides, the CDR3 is TGTGCCAGCAGCTTATCGGGTAAGGGGGCCTCGAATAGCAATCAGCCCCAGCATTTT. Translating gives CASSLSGKGASNSNQPQHF.

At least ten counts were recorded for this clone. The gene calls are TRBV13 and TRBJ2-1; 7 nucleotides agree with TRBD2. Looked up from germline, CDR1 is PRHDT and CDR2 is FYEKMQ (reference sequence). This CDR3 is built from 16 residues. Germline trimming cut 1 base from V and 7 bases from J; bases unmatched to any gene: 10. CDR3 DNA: TGTGCCAGCAGCTTAGTGGCAGCGGGGTCGTGGAATGAGCAGTTCTTC. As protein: CASSLVAAGSWNEQFF. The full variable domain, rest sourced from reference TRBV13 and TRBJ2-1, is AAGVIQSPRHLIKEKRETATLKCYPIPRHDTVYWYQQGPGQDPQFLISFYEKMQSDKGSIPDRFSAQQFSDYHSELNMSSLELGDSALYFCASSLVAAGSWNEQFFGPGTRLTVL.

The CDR3 sequence is CASSPSGGLTYNEQFF. CDR3 bases: TGTGCCAGCAGCCCTTCGGGAGGACTGACCTACAATGAGCAGTTCTTC. This rearrangement joins TRBV7-2 to TRBJ2-1; 7 bases agree with TRBD2. The CDR3 is 16 residues long. The germline gives CDR1 SGHTA, CDR2 FQGNSA. The V gene end was trimmed by 5 bases and the J gene end by 2 bases; junction bases not matched to a gene: 9.

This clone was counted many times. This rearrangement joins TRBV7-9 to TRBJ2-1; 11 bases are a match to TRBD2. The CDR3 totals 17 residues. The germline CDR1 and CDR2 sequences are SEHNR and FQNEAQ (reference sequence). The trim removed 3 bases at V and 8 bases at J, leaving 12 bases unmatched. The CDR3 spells CASSLGFLAGGIDEQFF. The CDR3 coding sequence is TGTGCCAGCAGCTTGGGCTTCCTAGCGGGGGGAATCGATGAGCAGTTCTTC.

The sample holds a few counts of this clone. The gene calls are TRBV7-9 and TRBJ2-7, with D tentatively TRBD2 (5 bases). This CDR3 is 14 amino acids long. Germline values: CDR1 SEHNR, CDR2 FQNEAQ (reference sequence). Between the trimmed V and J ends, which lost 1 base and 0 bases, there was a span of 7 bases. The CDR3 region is CASSLVGISYEQYF. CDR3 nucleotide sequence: TGTGCCAGCAGCTTAGTCGGGATCTCCTACGAGCAGTACTTC.

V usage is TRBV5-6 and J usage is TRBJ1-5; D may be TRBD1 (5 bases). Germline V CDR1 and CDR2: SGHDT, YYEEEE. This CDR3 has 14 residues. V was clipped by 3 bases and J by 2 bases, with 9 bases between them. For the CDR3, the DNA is TGTGCCAGCAGCTGGGGGGTCCGCAATCAGCCCCAGCATTTT. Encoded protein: CASSWGVRNQPQHF.

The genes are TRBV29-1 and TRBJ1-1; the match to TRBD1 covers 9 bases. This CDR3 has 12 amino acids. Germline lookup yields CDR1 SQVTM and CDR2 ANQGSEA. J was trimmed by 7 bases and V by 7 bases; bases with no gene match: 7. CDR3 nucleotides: TGCAGCGGTGGGACAGGGACCGATGAAGCTTTCTTT. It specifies CSGGTGTDEAFF. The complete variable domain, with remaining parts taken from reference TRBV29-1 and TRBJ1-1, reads SAVISQKPSRDICQRGTSLTIQCQVDSQVTMMFWYRQQPGQSLTLIATANQGSEATYESGFVIDKFPISRPNLTFSTLTVSNMSPEDSSIYLCSGGTGTDEAFFGQGTRLTVV.

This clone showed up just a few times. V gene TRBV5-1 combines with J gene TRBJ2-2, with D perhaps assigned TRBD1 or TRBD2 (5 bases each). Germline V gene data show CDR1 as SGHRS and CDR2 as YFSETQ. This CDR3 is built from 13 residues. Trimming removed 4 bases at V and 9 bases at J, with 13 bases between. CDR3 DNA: TGCGCCAGCAGCGGGACCTCGAGCCGGGAGCTGTTTTTT. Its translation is CASSGTSSRELFF.

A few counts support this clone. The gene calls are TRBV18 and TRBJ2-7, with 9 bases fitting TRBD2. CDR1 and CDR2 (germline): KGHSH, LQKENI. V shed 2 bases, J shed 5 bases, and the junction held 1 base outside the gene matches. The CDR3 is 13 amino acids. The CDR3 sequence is CASSPWTSDEQYF. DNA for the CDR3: TGTGCCAGCTCACCATGGACTAGCGACGAGCAGTACTTC.

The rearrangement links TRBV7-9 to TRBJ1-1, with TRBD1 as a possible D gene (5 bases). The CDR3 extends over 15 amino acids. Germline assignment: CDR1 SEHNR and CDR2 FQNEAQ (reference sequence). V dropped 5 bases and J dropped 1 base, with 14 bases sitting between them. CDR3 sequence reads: CASSPRDAPNTEAFF. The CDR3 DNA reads TGTGCCAGCAGCCCGCGGGACGCACCGAACACTGAAGCTTTCTTT.

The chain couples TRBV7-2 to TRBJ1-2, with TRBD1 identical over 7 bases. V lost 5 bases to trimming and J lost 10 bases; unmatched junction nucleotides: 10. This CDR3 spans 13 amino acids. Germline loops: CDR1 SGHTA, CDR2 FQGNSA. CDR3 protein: CASSTGTARDYTF. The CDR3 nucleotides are TGTGCCAGCAGCACGGGGACAGCCAGGGACTACACCTTC.

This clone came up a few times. This chain's CDR3 is CAWSPPGQVFNQPQHF. CDR3 DNA: TGTGCCTGGAGTCCCCCGGGACAGGTCTTCAATCAGCCCCAGCATTTT. The J gene is TRBJ1-5, the V gene TRBV30, with 8 bases matching TRBD1. The CDR3 is 16 residues long. The germline gives CDR1 GTSNPN, CDR2 SVGIG (reference sequence). V shed 2 bases, J shed 3 bases, and the junction held 9 bases outside the gene matches.

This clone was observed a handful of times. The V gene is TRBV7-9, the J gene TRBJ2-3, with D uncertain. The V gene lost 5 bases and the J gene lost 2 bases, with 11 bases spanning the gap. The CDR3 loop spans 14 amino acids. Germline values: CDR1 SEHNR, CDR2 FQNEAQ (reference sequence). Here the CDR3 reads CASSQSTNTDTQYF. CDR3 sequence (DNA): TGTGCCAGCAGCCAGAGTACCAACACAGATACGCAGTATTTT.

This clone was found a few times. The CDR3, as DNA: TGCAGCGTTGATAAAGGGGGGCACAATGAGCAGTTCTTC. Protein sequence: CSVDKGGHNEQFF. The gene calls are TRBV29-1 and TRBJ2-1; perhaps D is TRBD1 or TRBD2 (6 bases each). V lost 3 bases and J 5 bases, leaving 11 bases between the germline ends. CDR1 is SQVTM, CDR2 ANQGSEA, per germline. The CDR3 covers 13 residues.

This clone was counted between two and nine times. The CDR3 DNA reads TGCAGCGTTGAAGAGGATACGCAGTATTTT. The encoded protein is CSVEEDTQYF. The chain combines TRBV29-1 with TRBJ2-3; no clear D. The CDR3 has 10 residues. Trimming removed 0 bases at V and 6 bases at J, with 1 base between. Germline values: CDR1 SQVTM, CDR2 ANQGSEA.

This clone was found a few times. In DNA form, the CDR3 reads TGTGCCAGCAGCCAGGCCAGGGACTACGAGCAGTACTTC. As protein: CASSQARDYEQYF. V is TRBV28 and J is TRBJ2-7, with TRBD1 as a possible D gene (5 bases). Trimming stripped 6 bases from V and 3 bases from J, with 12 bases between. This CDR3 has 13 amino acids. Germline V lookup: CDR1 MDHEN, CDR2 SYDVKM.

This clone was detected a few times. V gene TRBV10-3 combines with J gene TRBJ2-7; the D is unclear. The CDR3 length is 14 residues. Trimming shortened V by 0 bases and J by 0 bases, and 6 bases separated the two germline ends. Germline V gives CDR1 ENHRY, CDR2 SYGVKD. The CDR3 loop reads CAISESGFSYEQYF. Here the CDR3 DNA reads TGTGCCATCAGTGAGTCGGGTTTCTCCTACGAGCAGTACTTC.

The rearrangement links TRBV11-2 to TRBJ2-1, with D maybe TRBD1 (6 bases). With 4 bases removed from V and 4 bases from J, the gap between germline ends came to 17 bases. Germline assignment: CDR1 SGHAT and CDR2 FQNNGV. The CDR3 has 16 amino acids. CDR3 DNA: TGTGCCAGCAGCTCCCAAACAGGGCAGTCTTACAATGAGCAGTTCTTC. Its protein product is CASSSQTGQSYNEQFF.

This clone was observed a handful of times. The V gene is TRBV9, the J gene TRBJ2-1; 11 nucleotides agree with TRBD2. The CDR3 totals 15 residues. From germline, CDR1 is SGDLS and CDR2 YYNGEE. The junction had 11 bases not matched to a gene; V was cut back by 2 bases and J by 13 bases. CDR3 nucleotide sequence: TGTGCCAGCAGCGTCCTCGCCACGGGACTAGCGGAACAGTTCTTC. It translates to CASSVLATGLAEQFF.

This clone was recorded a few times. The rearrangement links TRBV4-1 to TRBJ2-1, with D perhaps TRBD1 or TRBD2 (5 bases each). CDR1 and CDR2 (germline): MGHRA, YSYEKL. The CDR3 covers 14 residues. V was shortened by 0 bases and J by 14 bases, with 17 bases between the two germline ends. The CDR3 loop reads CASSQDLGGGREFF. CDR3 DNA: TGCGCCAGCAGCCAAGACCTGGGTGGGGGTAGGGAGTTCTTC.